This T cell receptor beta chain was documented in a study of CD4 T cells in relation to SARS-CoV-2 and coronaviruses. Broader study findings: The cross-reactivity analysis covered only spike protein, not other viral proteins. Approximately 65% of donors had memory CD4+ clonotypes crossrecognizing SARS-CoV-2 and common cold coronavirus spike.

CD4+ T cells from unexposed donors were obtained before the COVID-19 pandemic (2011-2018). This clone has only one observation. Its antigen is still unknown. Profiled with immunoSEQ multiplex PCR; TCRdb holds only in-frame clones, not every one. Of 60,000 or so clones listed, about 94% are singletons. The length of the CDR3 is 17 residues. Germline V gene sequence: CDR1 MNHEY, CDR2 SMNVEV (reference sequence). After removal of 3 bases from V and 2 bases from J, the junction contained 6 bases not matched to a gene. V gene TRBV27 combines with J gene TRBJ2-1; 11 positions match TRBD2. Material: naive CD4+ T cells from PBMCs. Subset in this sample: naive CD4+ T cells isolated by negative enrichment. This TCR was recovered from a human donor in good health. CDR3 in amino acids: CASSFERLAGTYNEQFF. In DNA form, the CDR3 reads TGTGCCAGCAGTTTCGAAAGACTAGCGGGAACCTACAATGAGCAGTTCTTC.